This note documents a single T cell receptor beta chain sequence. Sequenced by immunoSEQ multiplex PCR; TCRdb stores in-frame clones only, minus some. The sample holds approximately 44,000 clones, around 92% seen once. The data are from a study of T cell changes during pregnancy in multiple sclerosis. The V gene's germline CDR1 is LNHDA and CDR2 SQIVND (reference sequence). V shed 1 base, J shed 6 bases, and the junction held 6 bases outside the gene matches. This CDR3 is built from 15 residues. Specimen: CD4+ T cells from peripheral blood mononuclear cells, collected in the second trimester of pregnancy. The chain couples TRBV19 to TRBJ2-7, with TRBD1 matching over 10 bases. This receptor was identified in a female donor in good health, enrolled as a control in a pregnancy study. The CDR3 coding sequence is TGTGCCAGTAGTATAGCGGGGACAGGGGTCTCCGAGCAGTACTTC. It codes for CASSIAGTGVSEQYF. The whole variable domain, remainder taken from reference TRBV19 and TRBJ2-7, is DGGITQSPKYLFRKEGQNVTLSCEQNLNHDAMYWYRQDPGQGLRLIYYSQIVNDFQKGDIAEGYSVSREKKESFPLTVTSAQKNPTAFYLCASSIAGTGVSEQYFGPGTRLTVT.